The next 7 T cell receptor beta chains were all read from a single sample in a study of blood T cells in healthy people across ages. Next came a second PCR, run for about 7 to 12 cycles, which used a sample-barcoded 5' primer along with a J-beta primer mix. TCRdb called the 5' RACE reads again in MiXCR, with one record for every CDR3 protein. This sample carries 720,000 or so distinct CDR3 sequences, approximately 40% of them seen once, and the ten largest clones take approximately 31%. The sample comprised blood. The receptor set was obtained from a man aged 80 or over in good health.

The genes are TRBV29-1 and TRBJ2-5, with a possible D match to TRBD1 (5 bases). V was shortened by 7 bases and J by 3 bases, with 12 bases between the two germline ends. Germline V gene lookup returns CDR1 SQVTM and CDR2 ANQGSEA. This CDR3 comprises 12 residues. The chain's CDR3 is CSGREGEETQYF. The CDR3 DNA reads as TGCAGCGGCAGGGAAGGAGAAGAGACCCAGTACTTC.

The rearrangement joins TRBV6-6 to TRBJ1-6; 10 bases align to TRBD1. From germline, CDR1 is MNHNY and CDR2 SVGAGI (reference sequence). The CDR3 totals 13 residues. V shed 6 bases, J shed 11 bases, and the junction held 4 bases outside the gene matches. CDR3 DNA sequence: TGTGCCAGCAGGGGGGACAGGGGTACACCCCTCCACTTT. Translated, it gives CASRGDRGTPLHF.

This clonotype was seen more than once but under ten times. The chain couples TRBV28 to TRBJ2-1; no definite D call. With 1 base removed from V and 0 bases from J, the gap between germline ends came to 10 bases. CDR1 and CDR2 from the germline V gene are MDHEN and SYDVKM. CDR3 length: 16 amino acids. The CDR3 bases are TGTGCCAGCAGTTTATTTGCCCGAAACTCCTACAATGAGCAGTTCTTC. Translation gives CASSLFARNSYNEQFF.

This clonotype turned up a few times. The chain is built from TRBV4-3 and TRBJ2-3; 8 nucleotides match TRBD2. The CDR3 runs to 17 residues. Germline V gene lookup returns CDR1 LGHNA and CDR2 YSLEER. J gave up 5 bases and V 0 bases, and 10 bases lay outside the gene matches. As DNA, the CDR3 is TGCGCCAGCAGCCAAGATCCAACGGGACTAGGTGGAGATACGCAGTATTTT. Translated, it gives CASSQDPTGLGGDTQYF.

This clonotype occurred once. The V and J genes are TRBV12-3 or TRBV12-4 and TRBJ2-7; D is possibly TRBD2 (5 bases). The V gene lost 6 bases and the J gene lost 2 bases, with 8 bases spanning the gap. This CDR3 has 12 amino acids. The CDR3 DNA is TGTGCCAGCAGGGCGACTACCTACGAGCAGTACTTC. Translation: CASRATTYEQYF.

This rearrangement joins TRBV28 to TRBJ2-1, with D maybe TRBD2 (5 bases). The V gene lost 7 bases and the J gene lost 5 bases, with 15 bases spanning the gap. The CDR3 runs 14 residues. From germline, CDR1 is MDHEN and CDR2 SYDVKM. The CDR3 region has the DNA TGTGCCAGCACCTTTTATAGCGTTAACAATGAGCAGTTCTTC. As protein: CASTFYSVNNEQFF.

J is TRBJ2-1 and V is TRBV6-5; possibly TRBD2 for D (6 bases). Trimming removed 0 bases at V and 6 bases at J, with 15 bases between. The length of the CDR3 is 16 residues. From germline, CDR1 is MNHEY and CDR2 SVGAGI. The CDR3 reads CASSYSMAGNPNEQFF. The CDR3 region has the DNA TGTGCCAGCAGTTACTCGATGGCGGGGAATCCCAATGAGCAGTTCTTC.